This T cell receptor (beta chain) was obtained from a study of technical replicates of blood from several donors. Sequenced by immunoSEQ multiplex PCR; TCRdb stores in-frame clones only, minus some. The sample includes nearly 80,000 clones, 80% to 95% seen only once; the top ten take approximately 0.4%. Germline-derived CDR1 and CDR2 are SEHNR and FQNEAQ (reference sequence). The V end was cut by 2 bases, the J end by 2 bases, with 9 bases between. This CDR3 has 14 amino acids. This chain uses TRBV7-9 with TRBJ2-5, with D possibly matching TRBD2 (5 bases). The sample comprised T cells isolated from PBMCs. The sequence was obtained from a human donor in good health. The CDR3 loop is CASSLYGKQETQYF. CDR3 DNA sequence: TGTGCCAGCAGCTTATACGGGAAACAAGAGACCCAGTACTTC.